One and the same sample provided the 15 T cell receptor beta chains below, sequenced in a study of T cells in women clearing cervical HPV infection. Sequencing used immunoSEQ multiplex PCR; TCRdb keeps in-frame clones, though not all of them. This table holds roughly 22,000 clones. Source material: blood buffy coat. The receptors were gathered from a woman between 18 and 70 years old with a cervical HPV16 infection that either progressed to CIN3+ or cleared (not recorded which).

This clone counts as medium-sized by frequency. Read coverage stops 3 residues before the CDR3 terminus; the germline J gene supplies the remainder. The V and J genes are TRBV18 and TRBJ2-3; the D is unclear. This CDR3 contains 16 residues. V shed 2 bases and J shed 2 bases, with 14 bases lying between them. Looked up from germline, CDR1 is KGHSH and CDR2 is LQKENI. The CDR3 protein is CASSPTLEKITDTQYF. The sequenced CDR3 bases are TGTGCCAGCTCACCAACCCTAGAGAAAATCACAGATACG. The complete variable domain, with remaining parts taken from reference TRBV18 and TRBJ2-3, reads NAGVMQNPRHLVRRRGQEARLRCSPMKGHSHVYWYRQLPEEGLKFMVYLQKENIIDESGMPKERFSAEFPKEGPSILRIQQVVRGDSAAYFCASSPTLEKITDTQYFGPGTRLTVL.

The sequenced part of the CDR3 DNA is TGTGCCAGCAGTTTCAGGGGGCGCGGAGAAAAA. This sequence encodes CASSFRGRGEK. The entire CDR3 is CASSFRGRGEKLFF. The chain employs TRBV12-3 or TRBV12-4 and TRBJ1-4; TRBD1 matches at 8 bases. The read gets to within 3 residues of the CDR3 end, and the germline J gene fills in the rest. Trimming took 3 bases from V and 8 from J; bases not matched to a gene: 5. The CDR3 totals 14 residues.

Concerning this clone itself: Read coverage stops 3 residues before the CDR3 terminus; the germline J gene supplies the remainder. The gene calls are TRBV7-2 and TRBJ1-1; 7 bases match TRBD1. Germline V lookup: CDR1 SGHTA, CDR2 FQGNSA. V was pared by 5 bases and J by 0 bases, with 6 bases of the junction left unmatched. The CDR3 length is 15 residues. The part of the CDR3 DNA that was read is TGTACCAGCAGCCCCAACAGGGGAATGAACACTGAA. Amino acids: CTSSPNRGMNTE. The entire CDR3 sequence reads CTSSPNRGMNTEAFF.

CDR3 sequence: CASSLGGDQPQHF. The CDR3 bases that were read are TGTGCCAGCAGCTTAGGAGGGGATCAGCCC. This chain links TRBV7-2 with TRBJ1-5; D may be TRBD1 (5 bases). With the read ending 3 residues before the CDR3 end, the germline J gene is used to fill in that end. Germline V gene data show CDR1 as SGHTA and CDR2 as FQGNSA. Between the trimmed V and J ends, which lost 1 base and 5 bases, there was a span of 6 bases. This CDR3 has 13 amino acids.

According to its frequency, this clone is medium-sized. The CDR3 is cut off 3 residues early in the read; its end comes from the germline J gene. The rearrangement links TRBV18 to TRBJ1-4; 9 nucleotides match TRBD1. The CDR3 covers 16 residues. Germline lookup yields CDR1 KGHSH and CDR2 LQKENI. V dropped 3 bases and J dropped 5; count of bases not matched to a gene: 7. The CDR3 sequence is CASSPLRGTGNEKLFF. CDR3 DNA, as far as it was read: TGTGCCAGCTCACCTCTCCGTGGGACAGGGAATGAAAAA.

Points on this clone: Read sequence stops 3 residues before the CDR3 end, and the germline J gene provides the missing end. This chain links TRBV20-1 with TRBJ2-3; 10 nucleotides agree with TRBD1. Trimming cost V 5 bases and J 5 bases; bases outside gene matches: 13. The V gene's germline CDR1 is DFQATT and CDR2 SNEGSKA (reference sequence). The CDR3 contains 16 residues. Incomplete CDR3 DNA: TGCAGTGCTCAACTTGGACAGGGGGATTGGATAGATACG. It is translated as CSAQLGQGDWIDT. The entire CDR3 sequence reads CSAQLGQGDWIDTQYF.

With respect to this clone: Read sequence stops 3 residues before the CDR3 end, and the germline J gene provides the missing end. The V gene is TRBV6-4, the J gene TRBJ2-3, with TRBD1 matching 8 bases. CDR1 MRHNA and CDR2 SNTAGT come from the germline V gene. J lost 4 bases, V lost 5 bases, and 5 bases had no gene match. The CDR3 is made up of 14 amino acids. The sequenced part of the CDR3 DNA is TGTGCCAGCAGTTTGGACAGGGCGGCAGATACG. This sequence encodes CASSLDRAADT. The full CDR3 protein reads CASSLDRAADTQYF.

Details on this clone: The CDR3 is cut off 3 residues early in the read; its end comes from the germline J gene. The chain couples TRBV6-2 or TRBV6-3 to TRBJ1-5, with TRBD1 matching over 7 bases. The CDR3 spans 13 residues. V lost 5 bases to trimming and J lost 6 bases; unmatched junction nucleotides: 4. Per germline, CDR1 MNHEY and CDR2 SVGEGT. The part of the CDR3 DNA that was read is TGTGCCAGCAGTACAGGGGACGCTCAGCCC. Translation gives CASSTGDAQP. The entire CDR3 is CASSTGDAQPQHF.

Incomplete CDR3 DNA: TGTGCCAGCAGTTACCAGTCTAGCGGGTCCCGTGAGGGAGATTACGAG. This encodes CASSYQSSGSREGDYE. The entire CDR3 protein is CASSYQSSGSREGDYEQYF. The rearrangement uses TRBV6-8 and TRBJ2-7; TRBD2 agrees at 8 bases. The CDR3 is cut off 3 residues early in the read; its end comes from the germline J gene. The CDR3 has 19 residues. V lost 2 bases, J lost 4 bases, and 19 bases stayed unmatched. Germline CDR1 is MNHGY and CDR2 is SAAAGT.

With regard to this clone: The read is 3 residues too short to cover the CDR3 end, so that end is filled in from the germline J gene. The V call is TRBV19, the J call TRBJ2-7; D might be TRBD1 (5 bases). V shed 3 bases and J shed 5 bases, with 14 bases lying between them. The germline V gene has CDR1 LNHDA and CDR2 SQIVND (reference sequence). This CDR3 is built from 14 residues. The CDR3 protein is CASSIYTDRDEQYF. The sequenced part of the CDR3 DNA is TGTGCCAGTAGTATTTATACCGACAGAGACGAG. The full variable domain, with the rest looked up from reference TRBV19 and TRBJ2-7, is DGGITQSPKYLFRKEGQNVTLSCEQNLNHDAMYWYRQDPGQGLRLIYYSQIVNDFQKGDIAEGYSVSREKKESFPLTVTSAQKNPTAFYLCASSIYTDRDEQYFGPGTRLTVT.

Regarding this clone: The read ends 3 residues shy of where the CDR3 ends; the end is completed using the germline J gene. The gene calls are TRBV20-1 and TRBJ1-4, with a tentative D call TRBD1 (6 bases). The CDR3 is 17 residues long. Germline V lookup: CDR1 DFQATT, CDR2 SNEGSKA (reference sequence). Trimming cost V 1 base and J 0 bases, with 15 bases left between them. The CDR3: CSARGVGRGSTNEKLFF. The covered CDR3 bases are TGCAGTGCTAGAGGGGTCGGCAGGGGTTCAACTAATGAAAAA.

To note about this clone: Read coverage stops 3 residues before the CDR3 terminus; the germline J gene supplies the remainder. The J gene is TRBJ1-1, the V gene TRBV5-1, with TRBD1 identical over 9 bases. V dropped 0 bases and J dropped 5; count of bases not matched to a gene: 8. The CDR3 length is 16 residues. Germline CDR1 and CDR2: SGHRS and YFSETQ. CDR3 in amino acids: CASSLEGQGRGTEAFF. The sequenced part of the CDR3 DNA is TGCGCCAGCAGCTTGGAGGGACAGGGAAGGGGGACTGAA.

Turning to this clone: Read data end 3 residues before the CDR3 end; the end is taken from the germline J gene. The chain carries TRBV9 and TRBJ2-7; the match to TRBD2 covers 14 bases. From germline, CDR1 is SGDLS and CDR2 YYNGEE. Trimming removed 3 bases from V and 6 bases from J; junction bases left unmatched: 2. The CDR3 runs to 14 residues. This CDR3 is CASSAGLAGGEQYF. The DNA read from the CDR3 is TGTGCCAGCAGCGCCGGACTAGCGGGAGGCGAG.

By frequency, this clone is medium-sized. The read ends 3 residues shy of where the CDR3 ends; the end is completed using the germline J gene. This chain uses TRBV2 with TRBJ2-4; possibly TRBD1 for D (5 bases). The germline V gene encodes CDR1 SNHLY and CDR2 FYNNEI. V was cut by 3 bases and J by 6 bases, with 18 bases left in between. The CDR3 length is 16 residues. The DNA read from the CDR3 is TGTGCCAGCAGTGATTTCGGACAAGGAGACGGAAACATT. This encodes CASSDFGQGDGNI. The full CDR3 reads CASSDFGQGDGNIQYF.

Worth noting for this clone: The CDR3 is cut off 3 residues early in the read; its end comes from the germline J gene. V is TRBV18 and J is TRBJ2-2; D remains unclear. Per germline, CDR1 KGHSH and CDR2 LQKENI. This CDR3 comprises 13 residues. Trimming took 2 bases from V and 5 from J, leaving 6 bases between them. The CDR3 here is CASSPSITGELFF. Partial CDR3 DNA: TGTGCCAGCTCACCATCAATTACCGGGGAG. The whole variable domain, filled in from reference TRBV18 and TRBJ2-2, reads NAGVMQNPRHLVRRRGQEARLRCSPMKGHSHVYWYRQLPEEGLKFMVYLQKENIIDESGMPKERFSAEFPKEGPSILRIQQVVRGDSAAYFCASSPSITGELFFGEGSRLTVL.